This TCR beta chain appears in the sequencing data of a study of early T cells in non-severe SARS-CoV-2 infection. For the study at large: Unsorted whole blood bulk RNA was sequenced, with unpaired chains.

V was trimmed by 2 bases and J by 4 bases, leaving 9 bases between them. CDR1 and CDR2 (germline): MNHEY, SMNVEV (reference sequence). This CDR3 has 14 amino acids. Regarding the study as a whole: Missing private and CD4 specificities, VDJdb matching favored anti-spike CD8 responses.

A note on this clonotype: Its matching antigen is unknown.

Each single cDNA molecule received a unique molecular identifier. A single record per CDR3 protein comes from TCRdb applying MiXCR to the 5' RACE reads. The table includes more than 60,000 distinct CDR3 sequences, approximately 13% detected once. This rearrangement joins TRBV27 to TRBJ1-5, with no clear D. The sequencing input was whole blood. The source of this sequence is an adult who was a healthcare worker with PCR-confirmed SARS-CoV-2 infection or an uninfected control (not recorded which). Here the CDR3 reads CASSLRIGNQPQHF. CDR3 in DNA: TGTGCCAGCAGTTTACGTATCGGGAATCAGCCCCAGCATTTT.